This TCR beta chain is drawn from a study of blood T cell repertoires in COVID-19. Turning to the study itself: Acute and convalescent COVID-19 specimens originated in the United States, Italy and Spain. T cells, B-cell-depleted T cells, or PBMCs provided the cDNA or gDNA that served as material.

CDR3 length: 14 residues. The V end was cut by 0 bases, the J end by 8 bases, with 11 bases between. Germline V gene data show CDR1 as KGHSH and CDR2 as LQKENI. Clones were sequenced by immunoSEQ multiplex PCR, and TCRdb holds only the in-frame ones, with some missing. The sample has approximately 250,000 clones; roughly 81% are singletons. The receptor's source is a man over 45 with acute or convalescent COVID-19. V gene TRBV18 combines with J gene TRBJ2-1; D possibly corresponds to TRBD2 (5 bases). The material sequenced was peripheral blood. CDR3 region: CASSPPSGVDEQFF. CDR3 bases: TGTGCCAGCTCACCACCTTCCGGGGTCGATGAGCAGTTCTTC.